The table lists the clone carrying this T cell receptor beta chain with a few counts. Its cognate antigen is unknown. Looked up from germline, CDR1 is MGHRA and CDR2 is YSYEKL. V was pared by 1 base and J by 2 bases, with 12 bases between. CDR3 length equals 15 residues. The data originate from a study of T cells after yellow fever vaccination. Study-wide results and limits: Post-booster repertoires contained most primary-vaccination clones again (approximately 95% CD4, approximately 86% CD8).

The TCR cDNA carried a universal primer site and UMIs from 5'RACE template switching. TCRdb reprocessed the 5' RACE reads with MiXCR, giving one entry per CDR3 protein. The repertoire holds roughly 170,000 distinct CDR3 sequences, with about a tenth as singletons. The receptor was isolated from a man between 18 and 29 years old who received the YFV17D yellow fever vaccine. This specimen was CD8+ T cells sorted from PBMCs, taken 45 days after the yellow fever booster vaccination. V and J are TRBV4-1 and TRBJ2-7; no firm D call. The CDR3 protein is CASSQVAVNTYEQYF. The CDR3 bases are TGCGCCAGCAGCCAAGTTGCCGTCAACACCTACGAGCAGTACTTC.